The present T cell receptor beta chain was sequenced within a study of T cell repertoires in cytomegalovirus infection. About the research overall: CMV infection together with matching HLA type was indicated by public TCR beta signatures.

Broader study findings: CMV-specific TCR beta clonotypes restricted by HLA-C dominated the ex vivo response.

TCRdb re-called the reads through MiXCR, storing one row per CDR3 protein. The repertoire holds more than 40,000 distinct CDR3 sequences, with about a fifth as singletons. Details on this clonotype: Its antigen is undetermined.

The CDR3 extends over 13 amino acids. Germline loops: CDR1 LNHDA, CDR2 SQIVND (reference sequence). The V end was cut by 2 bases, the J end by 7 bases, with 8 bases between. This chain uses TRBV19 with TRBJ2-2, with D unresolved. This receptor was obtained from a human donor in good health (CMV status not recorded). Some clones in this sample may be carry-over from other donors' samples. The starting material was CD8+ T cells from cultured PBMCs, obtained from culture after CMV antigen stimulation. The CDR3 region is CASSITTGGELFF. The CDR3 coding sequence is TGTGCCAGTAGTATAACAACTGGCGGGGAGCTGTTTTTT.